Listed here are 13 T cell receptor beta chains from one sample, sequenced in a study of cytomegalovirus exposure and HLA in healthy donors. PCR amplification relied on 60 Vbeta primers (plus 13 Jbeta primers). The table came from immunoSEQ multiplex PCR; TCRdb's copy has only in-frame clones and leaves some out. The repertoire includes fewer than 250,000 clones, roughly 80% of them detected once, and roughly 3.1% sits in the top ten. Sample: PBMCs. All receptors come from a middle-aged man in good health and CMV-seropositive.

V and J are TRBV6-5 and TRBJ1-1; D is ambiguous. This CDR3 is 13 amino acids long. The V and J ends lost 6 bases and 4 bases respectively, with 12 bases between them. Germline V gene lookup returns CDR1 MNHEY and CDR2 SVGAGI. As DNA, the CDR3 is TGTGCCAGCAGCAGAGGGTTGGCCACTGAAGCTTTCTTT. This sequence encodes CASSRGLATEAFF.

Written as DNA, the CDR3 is TGCGCCAGCAGCCGCGGACAGGACACAGATACGCAGTATTTT. It codes for CASSRGQDTDTQYF. The chain is built from TRBV5-1 and TRBJ2-3, with 7 bases that match TRBD1. CDR1 SGHRS and CDR2 YFSETQ come from the germline V gene. The CDR3 covers 14 residues. V lost 4 bases to trimming and J lost 2 bases; unmatched junction nucleotides: 4.

J is TRBJ2-7 and V is TRBV5-1; no clear D. Germline CDR1 and CDR2: SGHRS and YFSETQ. The CDR3 has 11 residues. The V and J ends lost 0 bases and 7 bases respectively, with 5 bases between them. CDR3: CASSLGGEQYF. For the CDR3, the DNA is TGCGCCAGCAGCTTGGGAGGAGAGCAGTACTTC.

The rearrangement joins TRBV19 to TRBJ2-7; 11 bases are shared with TRBD1. This CDR3 contains 15 residues. J gave up 7 bases and V 3 bases, and 8 bases lay outside the gene matches. Germline V CDR1 and CDR2: LNHDA, SQIVND (reference sequence). This chain's CDR3 is CASSIQGQGAREQYF. The CDR3 region has the DNA TGTGCCAGTAGTATTCAAGGACAGGGGGCGAGGGAGCAGTACTTC.

This CDR3 is CASSLVAGVNTGELFF. The CDR3 DNA reads TGTGCCAGCAGCTTGGTAGCGGGAGTGAACACCGGGGAGCTGTTTTTT. V and J are TRBV7-3 and TRBJ2-2; the match to TRBD2 covers 9 bases. The germline V gene has CDR1 SGHTA and CDR2 FQGTGA. CDR3 length: 16 amino acids. Losses at the gene ends were 3 bases for V and 1 base for J; bases not matched to a gene: 3.

The V gene is TRBV28, the J gene TRBJ1-2; 11 bases line up with TRBD1. This CDR3 spans 14 amino acids. CDR1 and CDR2 from the germline V gene are MDHEN and SYDVKM. J gave up 4 bases and V 5 bases, and 3 bases lay outside the gene matches. The CDR3 region has the DNA TGTGCCAGCAGTCCGGGGACAGGGGGCTATGGCTACACCTTC. Its protein product is CASSPGTGGYGYTF.

This sequence joins TRBV5-1 and TRBJ2-7; TRBD1 is a possible D gene (6 bases). Germline-derived CDR1 and CDR2 are SGHRS and YFSETQ. The germline V and J ends were trimmed by 0 bases and 4 bases, with 14 bases remaining between them. The CDR3 loop spans 15 amino acids. CDR3 bases: TGCGCCAGCAGCTTGGAAGCAGGGGCACTATACGAGCAGTACTTC. Translating gives CASSLEAGALYEQYF.

This clone appeared once. This chain's CDR3 is CASSSYLSDTQYF. In DNA, the CDR3 is TGTGCCAGCTCATCTTACTTGTCAGATACGCAGTATTTT. The V gene is TRBV18, the J gene TRBJ2-3, with D hard to call. CDR1 is KGHSH, CDR2 LQKENI, per germline. V dropped 5 bases and J dropped 4 bases, with 10 bases sitting between them. The length of the CDR3 is 13 residues.

V usage is TRBV5-1 and J usage is TRBJ2-4; TRBD1 might be the D (7 bases). Looked up from germline, CDR1 is SGHRS and CDR2 is YFSETQ. The CDR3 extends over 14 amino acids. Deletions cut 2 bases from V and 7 bases from J, with 13 bases between. The CDR3 loop is CASSLVEGANIQYF. In nucleotides, the CDR3 is TGCGCCAGCAGCTTAGTGGAGGGGGCGAACATTCAGTACTTC.

This CDR3 is CASSPSLASFHNEQFF. DNA of the CDR3: TGTGCCAGCAGCCCCAGCTTAGCGAGTTTCCACAATGAGCAGTTCTTC. This chain connects TRBV7-9 to TRBJ2-1, with D maybe TRBD2 (5 bases). The germline CDR1 and CDR2 sequences are SEHNR and FQNEAQ (reference sequence). This CDR3 has 16 amino acids. Trimming removed 5 bases at V and 5 bases at J, with 19 bases between.

This clone came up a few times. CDR3 nucleotide sequence: TGTGCCATCAGTCGCCCCGGTCTCGATTATGGCTACACCTTC. Residues: CAISRPGLDYGYTF. This rearrangement joins TRBV10-3 to TRBJ1-2, with D unresolved. The V gene lost 5 bases and the J gene lost 5 bases, with 15 bases spanning the gap. This CDR3 has 14 residues. Germline-derived CDR1 and CDR2 are ENHRY and SYGVKD.

The rearrangement uses TRBV5-6 and TRBJ1-2, with 8 bases fitting TRBD1. This CDR3 is built from 13 residues. The junction had 7 bases not matched to a gene; V was cut back by 4 bases and J by 8 bases. The germline gives CDR1 SGHDT, CDR2 YYEEEE. CDR3 residues: CASSLRQGYGYTF. CDR3 in DNA: TGTGCCAGCAGCCTTAGACAGGGGTACGGCTACACCTTC.

The V and J genes are TRBV10-3 and TRBJ1-2, with TRBD1 matching 10 bases. The CDR3 contains 14 residues. Trimming removed 6 bases from V and 6 bases from J; junction bases left unmatched: 7. Germline values: CDR1 ENHRY, CDR2 SYGVKD. CDR3 DNA: TGTGCCATCAGGAACCAGGACAGGGGGGATGGCTACACCTTC. Its protein is CAIRNQDRGDGYTF.